The 29 T cell receptor beta chains below come from one sample, sequenced in a study of CD8 T cells in ankylosing spondylitis. Findings and limits, study-wide: Made up of eight highly homologous variants, a TCR beta motif appeared characteristic of ankylosing spondylitis blood.

Their specific antigens are unknown. TCRdb fed the 5' RACE reads into MiXCR, producing one record per CDR3 protein. Here the sample spans a few hundred thousand distinct CDR3 sequences, about 16% being singletons. The sequenced material came from blood, either unsorted or a sorted T cell fraction (not recorded which). The receptors were gathered from a male donor with ankylosing spondylitis.

The chain employs TRBV4-1 and TRBJ1-5, with D uncertain. The V end was cut by 0 bases, the J end by 4 bases, with 4 bases between. CDR3 length equals 13 residues. The germline CDR1 and CDR2 sequences are MGHRA and YSYEKL. CDR3 coding DNA: TGCGCCAGCAGCCAAGAGAGGAATCAGCCCCAGCATTTT. This sequence encodes CASSQERNQPQHF.

This clonotype was observed many times. V is TRBV4-3 and J is TRBJ2-7, with a possible D match to TRBD1 (5 bases). Deletions cut 1 base from V and 3 bases from J, with 7 bases between. The CDR3 is made up of 13 amino acids. Germline CDR1 is LGHNA and CDR2 is YSLEER. The CDR3 region is CASSQGQFYEQYF. The CDR3 DNA sequence: TGCGCCAGCAGCCAAGGACAGTTCTACGAGCAGTACTTC.

The V call is TRBV5-1, the J call TRBJ1-5; no clear D gene. Germline V gene sequence: CDR1 SGHRS, CDR2 YFSETQ. Trimming left V 0 bases short and J 0 bases short, with 7 bases between. The CDR3 covers 15 residues. Here the CDR3 reads CASSLVDSSNQPQHF. The CDR3 DNA is TGCGCCAGCAGCTTGGTTGACTCTAGCAATCAGCCCCAGCATTTT. The full variable domain, with the rest looked up from reference TRBV5-1 and TRBJ1-5, is KAGVTQTPRYLIKTRGQQVTLSCSPISGHRSVSWYQQTPGQGLQFLFEYFSETQRNKGNFPGRFSGRQFSNSRSEMNVSTLELGDSALYLCASSLVDSSNQPQHFGDGTRLSIL.

The chain has TRBV7-9 and TRBJ1-6; tentative D call: TRBD1 (5 bases). CDR3 length equals 15 residues. Germline CDR1 is SEHNR and CDR2 is FQNEAQ (reference sequence). The germline V and J ends were trimmed by 6 bases and 11 bases, with 20 bases remaining between them. For the CDR3, the DNA is TGTGCCAGCAGACCAATCCGGGACCTATCCCCACCCCTCCACTTT. Its protein is CASRPIRDLSPPLHF.

This clonotype was detected a few times. This chain joins TRBV2 and TRBJ2-7; D is uncertain. The ends were cut back, 8 bases at V and 4 bases at J, with 6 bases in the middle. The CDR3 sequence is 10 residues long. Germline assignment: CDR1 SNHLY and CDR2 FYNNEI. As DNA, the CDR3 is TGTGCCAGCGGTCGGTACGAGCAGTACTTC. It is translated as CASGRYEQYF.

There are many counts of this clonotype. The chain links TRBV20-1 to TRBJ2-3; 8 nucleotides agree with TRBD2. Germline CDR1 reads DFQATT; CDR2 reads SNEGSKA (reference sequence). The CDR3 runs 16 residues. V trimming: 5 bases; J trimming: 4 bases; junction bases outside the gene matches: 14. The CDR3 region is CSAPSRGGRSADTQYF. CDR3 DNA: TGCAGTGCTCCCTCCCGGGGCGGGAGGTCCGCAGATACGCAGTATTTT.

This clonotype was detected a few times. The V and J genes are TRBV3-1 and TRBJ2-7; D is perhaps TRBD1 or TRBD2 (5 bases each). The germline V gene encodes CDR1 LGHDT and CDR2 YNNKEL (reference sequence). The CDR3 totals 15 residues. The V end lost 4 bases, the J end lost 3 bases, and 16 bases lay between the germline ends. The CDR3 sequence: CASSRTGTPDYEQYF. In nucleotides, the CDR3 is TGTGCCAGCAGCCGAACCGGGACGCCGGACTACGAGCAGTACTTC.

This chain connects TRBV9 to TRBJ2-5; the D gene is possibly TRBD2 (6 bases). CDR3 length equals 14 residues. The germline V gene has CDR1 SGDLS and CDR2 YYNGEE. V was clipped by 4 bases and J by 0 bases, with 10 bases between them. CDR3 sequence: CASSPWEDQETQYF. For the CDR3, the DNA is TGTGCCAGCAGCCCCTGGGAGGACCAAGAGACCCAGTACTTC.

The V gene is TRBV6-2 or TRBV6-3, the J gene TRBJ2-5, with TRBD2 identical over 9 bases. The germline gives CDR1 MNHEY, CDR2 SVGEGT. J lost 5 bases, V lost 6 bases, and 19 bases had no gene match. The CDR3 has 18 residues. CDR3 bases: TGTGCCAGCAGCGCCCCCGGGGACAGCACTAGCGGGCTGGAGACCCAGTACTTC. Residues: CASSAPGDSTSGLETQYF.

The V and J genes are TRBV2 and TRBJ2-5; D is ambiguous. The CDR3 extends over 14 amino acids. V was cut by 4 bases and J by 0 bases, with 9 bases left in between. In germline, CDR1 is SNHLY, CDR2 FYNNEI. CDR3 nucleotides: TGTGCCAGCAGTGCACCCGACAACCAAGAGACCCAGTACTTC. Protein product: CASSAPDNQETQYF.

The sample holds one count of this clonotype. This chain links TRBV30 with TRBJ2-7, with D perhaps matching TRBD2 (5 bases). Germline V gene sequence: CDR1 GTSNPN, CDR2 SVGIG (reference sequence). This CDR3 is 14 amino acids long. Trimming left V 1 base short and J 3 bases short, with 13 bases between. This CDR3 reads CAWSGPLAGYEQYF. The CDR3 DNA follows: TGTGCCTGGAGTGGTCCCCTGGCGGGCTACGAGCAGTACTTC.

The chain joins TRBV5-1 to TRBJ2-7; TRBD2 matches at 10 bases. CDR3 length: 16 residues. The V segment lost 0 bases and the J segment 3 bases; nucleotides outside the gene matches: 6. Germline loops: CDR1 SGHRS, CDR2 YFSETQ. For the CDR3, the DNA is TGCGCCAGCAGCTTGGGGCTAGCGGGGGACTTCTACGAGCAGTACTTC. It is translated as CASSLGLAGDFYEQYF.

This clonotype was counted between two and nine times. This chain uses TRBV27 with TRBJ2-7; possibly TRBD1 or TRBD2 for D (5 bases each). Germline CDR1 reads MNHEY; CDR2 reads SMNVEV (reference sequence). This CDR3 has 15 residues. The ends were cut back, 6 bases at V and 3 bases at J, with 18 bases in the middle. The CDR3 region is CASRNTGTDFYEQYF. The DNA for the CDR3 is TGTGCCAGCAGAAATACCGGGACGGATTTCTACGAGCAGTACTTC.

This clonotype was counted a few times. V gene TRBV20-1 combines with J gene TRBJ2-1; perhaps TRBD1 as D (5 bases). The CDR3 covers 17 residues. CDR1 is DFQATT and CDR2 is SNEGSKA in the germline V gene (reference sequence). V was pared by 0 bases and J by 3 bases, with 18 bases between. CDR3 residues: CSARDGATDEFYNEQFF. The CDR3 DNA reads TGCAGTGCTAGAGATGGGGCGACAGATGAATTCTACAATGAGCAGTTCTTC.

This clonotype was counted a few times. The chain couples TRBV11-2 to TRBJ2-1; 7 bases align to TRBD1. The CDR3 is 16 amino acids. In germline, CDR1 is SGHAT, CDR2 FQNNGV. The junction had 9 bases not matched to a gene; V was cut back by 3 bases and J by 4 bases. CDR3 amino acids: CASSFPGTDIYNEQFF. Here the CDR3 DNA reads TGTGCCAGCAGCTTCCCCGGGACAGACATATACAATGAGCAGTTCTTC.

The chain has TRBV12-3 or TRBV12-4 and TRBJ2-7; D gene unclear. This CDR3 comprises 12 residues. Trimming took off 1 base at V and 3 bases at J, with 4 bases between the two ends. The CDR3 protein is CASSLEYYEQYF. The CDR3 region has the DNA TGTGCCAGCAGTTTAGAATACTACGAGCAGTACTTC.

This clonotype has only a few counts. V gene TRBV9 combines with J gene TRBJ2-3; maybe TRBD1 (6 bases). In germline, CDR1 is SGDLS, CDR2 YYNGEE. The CDR3 totals 17 residues. Trimming pared 0 bases from V and 5 bases from J, leaving 19 bases between. CDR3 coding DNA: TGTGCCAGCAGCGTAGGTTACAGGGAGTCCGCACGAGATACGCAGTATTTT. This encodes CASSVGYRESARDTQYF. The variable domain in full, completed from reference TRBV9 and TRBJ2-3, reads DSGVTQTPKHLITATGQRVTLRCSPRSGDLSVYWYQQSLDQGLQFLIQYYNGEERAKGNILERFSAQQFPDLHSELNLSSLELGDSALYFCASSVGYRESARDTQYFGPGTRLTVL.

This clonotype was counted only a few times. V gene TRBV19 combines with J gene TRBJ1-5; weak D call: TRBD1 (5 bases). The V gene's germline CDR1 is LNHDA and CDR2 SQIVND (reference sequence). CDR3 size: 14 residues. V lost 3 bases to trimming and J lost 4 bases, with 10 bases between them. The CDR3: CASSIQGWNQPQHF. The CDR3 nucleotides are TGTGCCAGTAGTATCCAGGGATGGAATCAGCCCCAGCATTTT.

In its sample, this clonotype was seen a few times. The chain recombines TRBV12-3 or TRBV12-4 with TRBJ1-1; D is uncertain. The CDR3 loop spans 13 amino acids. The V end lost 3 bases, the J end lost 3 bases, and 8 bases lay between the germline ends. The CDR3 sequence is CASSFRFDTEAFF. In DNA, the CDR3 is TGTGCCAGCAGTTTTCGTTTCGACACTGAAGCTTTCTTT.

The V call is TRBV7-2, the J call TRBJ1-6, with D unresolved. This CDR3 is 17 amino acids long. The ends were cut back, 5 bases at V and 0 bases at J, with 14 bases in the middle. Germline values: CDR1 SGHTA, CDR2 FQGNSA. CDR3 coding DNA: TGTGCCAGCAGCGCCCGCCCTAGCTCCTCCTATAATTCACCCCTCCACTTT. This sequence encodes CASSARPSSSYNSPLHF.

This clonotype was counted only a few times. The chain joins TRBV7-2 to TRBJ2-2; a possible D gene is TRBD2 (5 bases). Trimming removed 4 bases at V and 2 bases at J, with 11 bases between. The germline V gene encodes CDR1 SGHTA and CDR2 FQGNSA. The CDR3 spans 15 residues. As DNA, the CDR3 is TGTGCCAGCAGCTACCCGGAGGACAACACCGGGGAGCTGTTTTTT. It translates to CASSYPEDNTGELFF.

The V call is TRBV5-5, the J call TRBJ1-6; D possibly corresponds to TRBD1 (5 bases). This CDR3 has 19 residues. With 0 bases removed from V and 0 bases from J, the gap between germline ends came to 16 bases. Germline V gene sequence: CDR1 SGHKS, CDR2 YYEKEE (reference sequence). In DNA form, the CDR3 reads TGTGCCAGCAGCTTGGTGGGGGGTGGTCTCAGCTCCTATAATTCACCCCTCCACTTT. Protein: CASSLVGGGLSSYNSPLHF.

This clonotype was seen ten or more times. V is TRBV4-1 and J is TRBJ2-7, with 9 bases identical to TRBD1. The CDR3 is 14 residues long. With V trimmed by 4 bases and J by 5 bases, 6 bases remained unmatched. CDR1 and CDR2 from the germline V gene are MGHRA and YSYEKL. In DNA form, the CDR3 reads TGCGCCAGCAGCCCTTGGGACAGGGTGAACGAGCAGTACTTC. Amino acid sequence: CASSPWDRVNEQYF.

This clonotype has a handful of counts. V is TRBV20-1 and J is TRBJ2-7, with 8 bases lining up with TRBD2. The germline CDR1 and CDR2 sequences are DFQATT and SNEGSKA (reference sequence). The CDR3 runs to 16 residues. V was pared by 3 bases and J by 3 bases, with 13 bases of the junction left unmatched. CDR3 in DNA: TGCAGTGCTAGGGAGATCGGGGGGGTCTGGAACTACGAGCAGTACTTC. It specifies CSAREIGGVWNYEQYF.

This clonotype has only a few counts. The chain uses TRBV2 and TRBJ2-3; perhaps TRBD1 as D (5 bases). The length of the CDR3 is 14 residues. Germline V gives CDR1 SNHLY, CDR2 FYNNEI. Deletions cut 2 bases from V and 3 bases from J, with 9 bases between. The CDR3 sequence is CASSEQGGTDTQYF. DNA for the CDR3: TGTGCCAGCAGTGAACAGGGTGGGACAGATACGCAGTATTTT.

In its sample, this clonotype was seen many times. The rearrangement joins TRBV4-1 to TRBJ2-5; D ambiguous. The V gene's germline CDR1 is MGHRA and CDR2 YSYEKL. V gave up 5 bases and J gave up 0 bases, with 10 bases separating them. The CDR3 runs to 14 residues. CDR3 nucleotide sequence: TGCGCCAGCAGCTTACAGCAGGACCAAGAGACCCAGTACTTC. Translated, it gives CASSLQQDQETQYF.

The chain uses TRBV6-1 and TRBJ2-3, with D possibly being TRBD1 (5 bases). The CDR3 totals 16 residues. V gave up 3 bases and J gave up 2 bases, with 15 bases separating them. The germline gives CDR1 MNHNS, CDR2 SASEGT. CDR3 residues: CASSEALAGFTDTQYF. The CDR3 bases are TGTGCCAGCAGTGAGGCGCTTGCAGGGTTCACAGATACGCAGTATTTT.

This clonotype was recorded a few times. The chain links TRBV20-1 to TRBJ1-4, with 9 bases fitting TRBD1. This CDR3 region has 14 residues. The V and J ends lost 3 bases and 5 bases, in that order; junction bases with no gene match: 4. Per the germline V gene, CDR1 is DFQATT and CDR2 is SNEGSKA (reference sequence). The CDR3 sequence is CSASPGTGNEKLFF. CDR3 sequence (DNA): TGCAGTGCTAGTCCCGGGACAGGGAATGAAAAACTGTTTTTT.

This clonotype was seen a few times. The rearrangement links TRBV4-3 to TRBJ2-7; TRBD1 might be the D (5 bases). Germline CDR1 reads LGHNA; CDR2 reads YSLEER. Trimming took 3 bases from V and 1 from J, leaving 10 bases between them. The CDR3 has 14 residues. CDR3 amino acids: CASSQDIRSYEQYF. CDR3 bases: TGCGCCAGCAGCCAGGACATAAGATCCTACGAGCAGTACTTC.